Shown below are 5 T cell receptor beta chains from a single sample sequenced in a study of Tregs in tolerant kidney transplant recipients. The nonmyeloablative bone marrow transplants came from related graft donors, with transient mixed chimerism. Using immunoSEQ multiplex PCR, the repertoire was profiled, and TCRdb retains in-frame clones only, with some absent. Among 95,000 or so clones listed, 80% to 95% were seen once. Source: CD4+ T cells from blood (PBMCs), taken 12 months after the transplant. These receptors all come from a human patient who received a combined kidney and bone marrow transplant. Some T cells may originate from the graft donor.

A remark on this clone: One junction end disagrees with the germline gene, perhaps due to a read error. CDR3 sequence reads: CATSRQGQGFNRPQHF. The CDR3 region has the DNA TGTGCCACCAGCAGGCAAGGACAGGGTTTCAATCGGCCCCAGCATTTT. This rearrangement joins TRBV15 to TRBJ1-5; 8 bases agree with TRBD1. The CDR3 contains 16 residues. Per the germline V gene, CDR1 is LNHNV and CDR2 is YYDKDF (reference sequence).

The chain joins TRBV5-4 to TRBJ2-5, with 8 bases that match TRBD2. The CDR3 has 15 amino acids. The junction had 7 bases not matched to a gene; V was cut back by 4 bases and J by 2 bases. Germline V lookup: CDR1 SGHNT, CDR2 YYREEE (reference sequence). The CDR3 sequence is CASSPERGRQETQYF. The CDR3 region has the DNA TGTGCCAGCAGCCCGGAGCGGGGGAGACAAGAGACCCAGTACTTC.

This CDR3 reads CASSLYSGGHEQFF. CDR3 bases: TGTGCCAGCAGCTTATATAGCGGGGGGCATGAGCAGTTCTTC. J is TRBJ2-1 and V is TRBV11-1; 10 positions match TRBD2. The J segment lost 8 bases and the V segment lost 2 bases, leaving 3 bases of the junction unmatched. The CDR3 runs to 14 residues. Per the germline V gene, CDR1 is SGHAT and CDR2 is FQDESV (reference sequence).

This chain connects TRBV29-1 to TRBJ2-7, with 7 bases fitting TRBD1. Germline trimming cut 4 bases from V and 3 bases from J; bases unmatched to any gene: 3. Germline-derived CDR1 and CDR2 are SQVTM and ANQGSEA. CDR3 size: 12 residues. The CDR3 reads CSVGGTDYEQYF. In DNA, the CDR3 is TGCAGCGTTGGTGGGACAGACTACGAGCAGTACTTC.

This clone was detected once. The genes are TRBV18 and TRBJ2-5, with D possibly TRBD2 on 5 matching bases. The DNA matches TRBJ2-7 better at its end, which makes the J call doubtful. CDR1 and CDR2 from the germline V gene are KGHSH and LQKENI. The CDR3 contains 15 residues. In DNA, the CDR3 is TGTGCCAGCTCACCACCGGTAATTAGCGCCTACGAGCAGTACTTC. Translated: CASSPPVISAYEQYF.